The present T cell receptor (beta chain) was sequenced within a study of neurological immune-mediated disorders (dated by TCRdb to the late 2010s). For the study in its entirety: Peripheral blood TCR-beta repertoires from HTLV-I-associated myelopathy (HAM/TSP) patients, multiple sclerosis patients and healthy controls were compared by UMI-based sequencing. Alongside PBMC samples, the set of more than 80 TCR-beta libraries contained longitudinal samples, technical triplicates, and paired CD4+ and CD8+ T-cell subsets that had been sorted. The cohort included 60 to 75 subjects: approximately 14 with HAM/TSP, about 34 with multiple sclerosis, and roughly 20 healthy controls. General findings and caveats noted by the study authors: No identical CDR3 amino acid sequences were shared among expanded clones across subjects, suggesting private TCR-beta repertoires in all groups. TCR clonal expansion was highest in HAM/TSP patients and lowest in MS patients, with MS patients falling below even healthy controls.

The healthy controls were volunteers from blood banks in Maryland, USA. Sorted-subset TCR libraries were prepared from approximately 1 million sorted CD4+ or CD8+ T cells. Peripheral blood underwent Ficoll-Hypaque density gradient centrifugation to isolate PBMCs, which were then cryopreserved in liquid nitrogen. Paired sorted CD4+ and CD8+ subsets came from healthy controls, HAM/TSP patients and MS patients. According to the germline V gene (reference sequence), CDR1 reads DFQATT and CDR2 reads SNEGSKA. The CDR3 spans 17 residues, from the cysteine through the phenylalanine. The kept DNA is CDR3 alone, 51 bases in frame from the first base. Trimming removed 1 base from V and 8 bases from J, leaving 24 bases between the germline ends. In its sample, this clonotype was seen many times. The antigen it binds to is not known. No base quality values were provided; no much bigger clone lies one nucleotide off.

cDNA was synthesized by template-switch 5'RACE using a primer carrying a 10-nucleotide random unique molecular identifier by which each TCR transcript was tagged. Every sequencing run yielded over 170 million TCR-beta sequences covering 15-18 subjects. The RNeasy kit was used for extraction of total RNA. The KAPA Real-time Library Amplification kit was used to amplify TCR-beta VDJ regions with primers for the TCR constant region and the 5'RACE anchor. A first PCR added sample indexes and Illumina adaptors, after which a second PCR increased the library yield. After purification with Ampure beads, the TCR product of roughly 650 bp was size-selected on a 2% E-gel SizeSelection system. Before pooling, library quality was checked on a Bioanalyzer, concentration was measured with Qubit, and libraries were quantified with the Kapa Library Quantification kit. An Illumina HiSeq 2500 was used to sequence the libraries paired-end at 2 x 150 bp. To increase sequence diversity, roughly 25-31% phiX was spiked into each library pool. In the paper's pipeline: The quality-filtered reads were processed with the UMI-based MiGEC pipeline, whose error correction step removed more than 80% of the raw TCR sequences. VDJ genes were aligned to IMGT germline references, and clonotypes were defined by unique CDR3 amino acid sequence plus V-J genes. Clonal expansion, Shannon diversity and CDR3 relatedness were evaluated with VDJtools (CalcPairwiseDistances, ClusterSamples), while phylogenetic trees were built in CLCbio workbench. A clone was classed as expanded if it had 8 or more unique UMIs, a cutoff based on coefficient-of-variation modelling across technical triplicates. TCRdb reworked the public reads: Q25 trimming with fastp, MiXCR clone assembly, productive beta chains retained. Rows matching on CDR3 protein sequence are summarized as one entry with the most common DNA and genes. The V and J calls and clone size come from TCRdb's table, not from the authors' own analysis. For this sample the table gives fewer than 40,000 distinct CDR3 sequences, of which about 4.1% were detected only once. Around a quarter of the sample is taken by the ten largest.

The sample taken for sequencing was CD4+ T cells from blood. The clonotype originates from a woman between 35 and 50 years old in good health. The chain was built from TRBV20-1 and TRBJ2-1; the D gene lacks a confident call. The CDR3 here reads CSARVLRMMSSSDEQFF. The sequenced DNA is TGCAGTGCTAGAGTTCTCAGAATGATGTCTTCGTCGGATGAGCAGTTCTTC.